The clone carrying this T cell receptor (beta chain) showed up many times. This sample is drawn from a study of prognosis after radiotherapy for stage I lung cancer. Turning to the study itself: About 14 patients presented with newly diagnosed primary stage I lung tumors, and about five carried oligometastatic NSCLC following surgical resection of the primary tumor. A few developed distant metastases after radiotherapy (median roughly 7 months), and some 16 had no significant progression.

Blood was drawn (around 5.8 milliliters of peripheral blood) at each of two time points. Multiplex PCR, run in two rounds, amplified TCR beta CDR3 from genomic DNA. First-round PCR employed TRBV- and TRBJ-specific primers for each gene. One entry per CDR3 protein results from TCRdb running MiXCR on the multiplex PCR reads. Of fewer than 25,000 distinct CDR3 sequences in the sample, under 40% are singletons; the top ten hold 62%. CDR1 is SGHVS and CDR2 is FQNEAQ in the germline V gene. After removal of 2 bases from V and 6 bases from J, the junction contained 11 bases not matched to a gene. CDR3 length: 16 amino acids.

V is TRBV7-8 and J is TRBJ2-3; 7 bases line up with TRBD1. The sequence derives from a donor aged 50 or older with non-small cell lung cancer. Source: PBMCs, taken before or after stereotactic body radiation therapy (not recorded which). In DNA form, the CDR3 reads TGTGCCAGCAGCTTAATTGGGACAGCGGACTCGGATACGCAGTATTTT. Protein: CASSLIGTADSDTQYF.